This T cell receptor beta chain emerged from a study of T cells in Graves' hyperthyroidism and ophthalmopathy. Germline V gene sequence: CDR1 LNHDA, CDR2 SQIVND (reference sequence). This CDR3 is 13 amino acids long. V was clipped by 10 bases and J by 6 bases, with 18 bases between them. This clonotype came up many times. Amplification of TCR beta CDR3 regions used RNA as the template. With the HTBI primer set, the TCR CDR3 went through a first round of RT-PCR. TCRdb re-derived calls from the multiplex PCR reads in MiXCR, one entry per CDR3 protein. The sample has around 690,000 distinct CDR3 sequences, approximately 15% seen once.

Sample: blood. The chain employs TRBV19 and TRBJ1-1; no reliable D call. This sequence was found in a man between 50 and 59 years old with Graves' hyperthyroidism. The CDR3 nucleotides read TGTGCCACCCGCCCCGACGGCTTCGCTGAAGCTTTCTTT. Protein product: CATRPDGFAEAFF.